This T cell receptor beta chain came from a study of blood T cell repertoires in COVID-19 (dated by TCRdb to about 2020). About the study as a whole: Collaborator samples came from the United States, Italy and Spain and covered acute and convalescent phases of COVID-19. The material from the prospective study consisted of cDNA or gDNA derived from T cells, B-cell-depleted T cells, or PBMCs. The dataset comprised deeply sampled blood TCRbeta repertoires from subjects exposed to, actively infected with, or recovered from COVID-19. The repertoires were released in a freely available public database intended as a resource for research on the immune response to SARS-CoV-2. The samples were drawn from two sources: the first 160 participants of the ongoing ImmuneRACE study, and 1,000 to 1,500 subjects contributed by 6 global collaborators. The sample metadata nearly always contained a de-identified subject ID, COVID-19 status, age in years and sex. Where HLA class I and class II types were available, the types were taken from metadata supplied by the sample provider, not from assay-based typing. What the study reported, not specific to this receptor: How much clinical and demographic metadata was included differed by source and by participant, and the metadata was provided uncurated.

The collaborating institutions used their own protocols to collect whole blood in K2EDTA tubes. For TCRbeta analysis, collaborators shipped samples in one of three forms: frozen whole blood, isolated PBMCs, or DNA extracted from either of those sample types. The immunoSEQ Assay, a bias-controlled multiplex PCR, was used to amplify TCRbeta CDR3 regions from genomic DNA. In the source study's methods: Nucleated cell counts per sample were estimated from amplification of reference gene primers within the assay. To quantify the absolute abundance of each unique TCRbeta CDR3 rearrangement, sequence reads were collapsed and filtered. For each sample, productive Simpson clonality was calculated by taking the square root of Simpson's diversity index across productive rearrangements. As stored in TCRdb, this immuneACCESS dataset retains in-frame rearrangements with V and J assigned. A fraction of the clones does not appear; measured against another copy, unresolved V genes explain less than half of the discrepancy, and the remainder lacks a known reason. V and J calls plus clone size are reproduced from that table; the DNA served to infer D and trimming. The table for this sample lists some 150,000 clones; 75% to 85% of them were counted only once. Jointly, the top ten make up under 0.75% of the sample.

Comment on this clone: Its antigen remains undetermined. Per-base qualities were not stored, and no clone one base away is much larger.

The TCR originated in a man aged 55-75 years with acute or convalescent COVID-19. The sample taken for sequencing was peripheral blood.

The CDR3 protein: CASSRTGTAYEQYF. The DNA sequence is as follows: TGTGCCAGCAGCCGCACCGGGACAGCCTACGAGCAGTACTTC. The receptor chain draws on TRBV21-1 and TRBJ2-7; the DNA was not used to check the table's D call, TRBD1. TRBV21-1 is a listed pseudogene. The CDR3, from cysteine to phenylalanine, totals 14 residues. Only the CDR3 region is kept as DNA, spanning 42 bases read in frame from base 1.